These 17 T cell receptor beta chains share one sample of origin, sequenced in a study of PD-1 blockade in mismatch repair-deficient tumors. The repertoire was sequenced with immunoSEQ multiplex PCR; TCRdb's copy has only in-frame clones and lacks some. Here the sample spans roughly 120,000 clones, about 88% being singletons. The sample in question was peripheral blood, obtained approximately 71 weeks after starting pembrolizumab. Receptors were obtained from an adult with mismatch repair-deficient cancer.

The CDR3 is CASSLFSTGDQPQHF. The CDR3 DNA follows: TGTGCCAGCAGTTTATTTTCGACAGGGGATCAGCCCCAGCATTTT. The chain combines TRBV27 with TRBJ1-5; TRBD1 matches 8 bases. After removal of 1 base from V and 5 bases from J, the junction contained 4 bases not matched to a gene. CDR1 MNHEY and CDR2 SMNVEV come from the germline V gene (reference sequence). The CDR3 extends over 15 amino acids.

The chain links TRBV4-3 to TRBJ1-2; no definite D call. The CDR3 loop spans 16 amino acids. Trimming took off 1 base at V and 0 bases at J, with 12 bases between the two ends. Germline values: CDR1 LGHNA, CDR2 YSLEER. The CDR3 loop reads CASSQGLRVTNYGYTF. The CDR3 nucleotides read TGCGCCAGCAGCCAAGGGTTACGGGTAACTAACTATGGCTACACCTTC.

J is TRBJ2-7 and V is TRBV19; weak D call: TRBD2 (5 bases). In germline, CDR1 is LNHDA, CDR2 SQIVND (reference sequence). The CDR3 runs to 14 residues. V lost 0 bases, J lost 5 bases, and 11 bases lay in between. This CDR3 is CASSIEPSGDEQYF. In nucleotides, the CDR3 is TGTGCCAGTAGTATAGAACCCTCCGGGGACGAGCAGTACTTC.

Worth noting for this clone: Other DNA sequences within the sample encode an identical CDR3. The chain is built from TRBV19 and TRBJ2-7, with TRBD2 identical over 11 bases. V lost 3 bases to trimming and J lost 4 bases; unmatched junction nucleotides: 5. Germline CDR1 is LNHDA and CDR2 is SQIVND (reference sequence). This CDR3 comprises 15 residues. The CDR3 region is CASSILAGGSYEQYF. CDR3 bases: TGTGCCAGTAGTATTCTAGCGGGAGGATCGTACGAGCAGTACTTC.

The chain carries TRBV6-5 and TRBJ2-3, with 7 nucleotides matching TRBD2. Germline V gene lookup returns CDR1 MNHEY and CDR2 SVGAGI. J lost 0 bases, V lost 5 bases, and 5 bases had no gene match. The CDR3 runs 15 residues. The CDR3: CASSLSGASTDTQYF. CDR3 coding DNA: TGTGCCAGCAGTCTCAGCGGGGCTAGCACAGATACGCAGTATTTT.

V usage is TRBV5-1 and J usage is TRBJ2-3, with D possibly being TRBD2 (6 bases). The germline gives CDR1 SGHRS, CDR2 YFSETQ. Trimming cost V 3 bases and J 6 bases, with 14 bases left between them. This CDR3 is 14 amino acids long. The chain's CDR3 is CASSSYGGADTQYF. CDR3 coding DNA: TGCGCCAGCAGCTCCTATGGAGGGGCGGATACGCAGTATTTT.

This chain joins TRBV5-8 and TRBJ2-7, with D possibly TRBD1 on 6 matching bases. Trimming removed 4 bases from V and 2 bases from J, with 19 bases in between. CDR3 size: 16 residues. Germline V gives CDR1 SGHTS, CDR2 YDEGEE. CDR3 sequence reads: CASSGGSRVYPYEQYF. CDR3 nucleotide sequence: TGTGCCAGCAGCGGGGGCTCTAGGGTATATCCCTACGAGCAGTACTTC.

A note on this clone: The conserved closing phenylalanine or tryptophan is absent in this CDR3, likely reflecting a read error. It is unclear where the CDR3 begins or ends on the DNA, so no DNA is shown, and the CDR3 is as TCRdb lists it. The chain uses TRBV7-2 and TRBJ2-3; the D call in the table, TRBD2, was not verified against the DNA. CDR1 and CDR2 (germline): SGHTA, FQGNSA. From its first to its last residue, the CDR3 has 14 amino acids. The CDR3 sequence is CASSLGGGLAGVYS.

This sequence joins TRBV27 and TRBJ2-1; 9 bases line up with TRBD2. The CDR3 runs 12 residues. The V segment lost 4 bases and the J segment 12 bases; nucleotides outside the gene matches: 4. CDR1 is MNHEY and CDR2 is SMNVEV in the germline V gene (reference sequence). CDR3 region: CASSSSGGMQFF. For the CDR3, the DNA is TGTGCCAGCAGTTCCAGCGGGGGGATGCAGTTCTTC.

The rearrangement uses TRBV5-6 and TRBJ2-5; 12 bases line up with TRBD2. CDR1 and CDR2 (germline): SGHDT, YYEEEE. V gave up 5 bases and J gave up 5 bases; unmatched junction bases: 10. This CDR3 is built from 16 residues. The CDR3 is CASRRFLAGGGETQYF. In nucleotides, the CDR3 is TGTGCCAGCAGACGTTTCCTAGCGGGAGGGGGGGAGACCCAGTACTTC. Full variable domain (outside the CDR3, taken from reference TRBV5-6 and TRBJ2-5): DAGVTQSPTHLIKTRGQQVTLRCSPKSGHDTVSWYQQALGQGPQFIFQYYEEEERQRGNFPDRFSGHQFPNYSSELNVNALLLGDSALYLCASRRFLAGGGETQYFGPGTRLLVL.

The rearrangement joins TRBV7-9 to TRBJ2-1, with D tentatively TRBD2 (5 bases). The CDR3 has 16 residues. The germline V gene has CDR1 SEHNR and CDR2 FQNEAQ (reference sequence). Trimming pared 4 bases from V and 2 bases from J, leaving 15 bases between. The CDR3 DNA follows: TGTGCCAGCAGCTCTCGGGAAAAGGGCCCCTACAATGAGCAGTTCTTC. It codes for CASSSREKGPYNEQFF.

The V and J genes are TRBV29-1 and TRBJ2-7; D is perhaps TRBD1 (5 bases). The germline V gene encodes CDR1 SQVTM and CDR2 ANQGSEA. V shed 4 bases and J shed 6 bases, with 19 bases lying between them. The CDR3 sequence is 14 residues long. CDR3 in amino acids: CSVVTHRGTGEQYF. The CDR3 DNA is TGCAGCGTTGTTACACATAGGGGAACGGGCGAGCAGTACTTC.

In this sample, this clone turned up a few times. The V gene is TRBV7-3, the J gene TRBJ2-2, with a weak D call TRBD1 (5 bases). The V end lost 6 bases, the J end lost 0 bases, and 8 bases lay between the germline ends. CDR3 length equals 14 residues. Germline V gives CDR1 SGHTA, CDR2 FQGTGA. The DNA for the CDR3 is TGTGCCAGCAGGGGGCAACCGAACACCGGGGAGCTGTTTTTT. Protein product: CASRGQPNTGELFF.

The V and J genes are TRBV6-1 and TRBJ2-6; 7 nucleotides agree with TRBD1. V lost 4 bases to trimming and J lost 1 base; unmatched junction nucleotides: 4. The CDR3 is 16 residues long. Germline loops: CDR1 MNHNS, CDR2 SASEGT. The CDR3 DNA reads as TGTGCCAGCAGTGCTCTGACAGGGTCTGGGGCCAACGTCCTGACTTTC. Residues: CASSALTGSGANVLTF.

The chain combines TRBV5-1 with TRBJ2-7, with D perhaps given as TRBD1 or TRBD2 (5 bases each). The germline gives CDR1 SGHRS, CDR2 YFSETQ. V dropped 6 bases and J dropped 3 bases, with 7 bases sitting between them. This CDR3 comprises 11 residues. The CDR3 loop is CASTGGYEQYF. The CDR3 DNA reads as TGCGCCAGCACTGGGGGCTACGAGCAGTACTTC.

V usage is TRBV7-3 and J usage is TRBJ2-3; D is undetermined. The CDR3 consists of 14 residues. The germline CDR1 and CDR2 sequences are SGHTA and FQGTGA. Trimming took off 2 bases at V and 2 bases at J, with 8 bases between the two ends. The CDR3 DNA follows: TGTGCCAGCAGCTTAGATGGAATCACAGATACGCAGTATTTT. It translates to CASSLDGITDTQYF.

This chain uses TRBV4-1 with TRBJ2-7; the D gene could be TRBD1 or TRBD2 (5 bases each). The CDR3 length is 14 residues. The V end lost 0 bases, the J end lost 0 bases, and 6 bases lay between the germline ends. The germline CDR1 and CDR2 sequences are MGHRA and YSYEKL. CDR3 DNA sequence: TGCGCCAGCAGCCAAGAGGGGGACTCCTACGAGCAGTACTTC. It encodes CASSQEGDSYEQYF.